This T cell receptor (beta chain) came from a study of PD-L1 blockade in urothelial cancer (dated by TCRdb to the late 2010s). Concerning the study at large: Therapy was started at some point between 2013 and 2015 for all patients, and atezolizumab 1,200 mg was administered intravenously every 3 weeks. Durable clinical benefit meant progression-free survival longer than 6 months, and TCR features were also tested against progression-free and overall survival. Pretreatment tumor samples and matched peripheral blood, collected serially before and after atezolizumab treatment, underwent TCR sequencing. The study, an exploratory multi-omic analysis, examined somatic, immune and clinical correlates of response to PD-L1 blockade with atezolizumab in urothelial cancer. Patients had an ECOG performance status of 0 or 1 and had received between 0 and 3 prior chemotherapy regimens. In the same patients who had TCR sequencing, pretreatment tumors also underwent whole exome sequencing and RNA sequencing. About 90% of the 29 patients were identified as males with urothelial cancer of bladder origin, and a prior smoking history was reported by 18 of 29 patients. Pretreatment blood TCR-seq was available for about 27 patients, at least one posttreatment blood collection was obtained for around 25 patients, and tumor TCR-seq was available for around 25 patients. Durable clinical benefit was achieved by nine patients and was not achieved by 20 patients. A median of about 150,000 T cells and tens of thousands of unique TCRs was obtained from blood samples, and a median clonality of roughly 0.082 was observed. Blood samples were analyzed at two time points: 3 weeks after treatment start (second dose) and 6 weeks after treatment start. Broader findings and caveats from the paper: Small sample size (n ≈ 30) and many exploratory analyses mean the results are intended to be hypothesis-generating. Greater expansion of tumor-associated TCR clones in peripheral blood 3 weeks after the start of treatment was observed in patients with durable benefit (n of about 21, p = 0.022). Improved progression-free and overall survival was found to be associated with pretreatment peripheral blood TCR clonality below the median.

Note on this clone: The antigen it recognizes is unknown. No much larger clone is present one base from it, and per-base qualities are unavailable.

Taken with the paper, the label for time point translates to: pretreatment peripheral blood. A total of 25 to 35 patients with locally advanced or metastatic urothelial carcinoma, treated at Memorial Sloan Kettering on a trial protocol, made up the cohort. Peripheral blood mononuclear cells were collected pretreatment and during treatment, at between 1 and 8 total time points per patient. The Qiagen DNeasy Blood extraction kit was used to purify genomic DNA from total PBMCs and from tumor samples. PBMCs were collected pretreatment and during treatment and were isolated and stored as previously described. Each PCR received spiked-in synthetic TCR analog templates so that absolute template abundance could be estimated from read counts. The immunoSEQ assay used bias-controlled V and J gene primers to amplify TCRbeta CDR3 regions from genomic DNA. Sequencing of rearranged TCRbeta segments was done at approximately 20X coverage. The authors' pipeline ran thus. Sequencing errors were corrected by clustering and CDR3s were annotated against IMGT to assign V, D and J genes. Only productive TCRbeta rearrangements were used in downstream analyses, excluding out-of-frame or stop-codon sequences. Clonality was calculated as one minus the Shannon entropy normalized by the log of the number of unique productive sequences. Clones differing between time points or between blood and tumor were identified using Fisher's exact test with Benjamini-Hochberg correction, with an adjusted p below 0.01 applied as the threshold. Entries here come from immuneACCESS through TCRdb and include only in-frame sequences with V and J called. Some clones fail to appear in such tables; in the studies checked, an unresolved V gene covers under half of the shortfall, and the cause of the remainder is unknown. V and J calls and clone size are copied from that table; D and trimming were computed from the DNA. The sample table lists about 76,000 clones, almost 90% of them with a count of one. The ten largest clones represent approximately 4.5% of the sample.

The CDR3 runs 14 amino acids, cysteine and phenylalanine included. The entry retains the CDR3 DNA only, 42 bases that are in frame from base 1. The junction shows trimming of 5 bases on V and 7 bases on J, and the gene matches do not reach 10 bases of it. From the germline V gene (reference sequence), CDR1 is SEHNR and CDR2 is FQNEAQ. The source material was PBMCs, sampled around atezolizumab (anti-PD-L1) treatment. The sequence was obtained from a man in his 70s with urothelial cancer. The rearrangement joined TRBV7-9 to TRBJ2-5; 7 bases in the junction line up with TRBD1. The encoded CDR3 is CASSPKGQSGTQYF. The nucleotide sequence is TGTGCCAGCAGCCCAAAGGGACAGAGTGGGACCCAGTACTTC.